Listed below are T cell receptor beta chains from one sample, sequenced in a study of OX40 agonist ivuxolimab in advanced cancers. TCRdb's copy holds only in-frame clones and misses some; the assay was immunoSEQ multiplex PCR. The sample holds 25,000 to 35,000 clones; 75% to 90% are singletons and the top ten take about 28%. The sequencing used CD4+ or CD8+ T cells sorted from blood, collected in a trial of the OX40 agonist ivuxolimab. These receptors came from an adult with an advanced solid tumor such as melanoma, head and neck, liver or kidney cancer. The CDR3 runs from the conserved cysteine through the conserved F or W. D genes are given only for firm matches. A clone size is listed for some rows: how often the clone was seen (once, few, many), or a class if it is expanded.

>NA|TRBJ2-3|NA|TRBV2
CASPSPDTQYF
TGTGCCTCCCCCTCTCCGGATACGCAGTATTTT
>NA|TRBJ2-3|NA|TRBV4-2
CASSQGTTDTQYF
TGTGCCAGCAGCCAAGGGACTACAGATACGCAGTATTTT
>NA|TRBJ2-3|NA|TRBV9
CASSVDGGQSTDTQYF
TGTGCCAGCAGCGTAGACGGGGGGCAAAGCACAGATACGCAGTATTTT
>NA|TRBJ2-7|NA|TRBV2
CASSEAGVVEQYF
TGTGCCAGCAGTGAAGCAGGGGTGGTCGAGCAGTACTTC
>NA|TRBJ2-3|NA|TRBV10-1
CASSDRDPRWDTQYF
TGCGCCAGCAGTGATAGGGATCCTAGGTGGGATACGCAGTATTTT
>NA|TRBJ1-1|TRBD1|TRBV9
CASSVGRDRANTEAFF
TGTGCCAGCAGCGTAGGGCGGGACAGGGCGAACACTGAAGCTTTCTTT
>NA|TRBJ2-7|NA|TRBV11-2
CASSLATQGYEQYF
TGTGCCAGCAGCTTGGCCACACAGGGCTACGAGCAGTACTTC
>NA|TRBJ2-2|NA|TRBV9
CASSVWGAGELFF
TGTGCCAGCAGCGTATGGGGTGCCGGGGAGCTGTTTTTT
>NA|TRBJ2-1|TRBD2|TRBV19
CASSIGGRAYNEQFF
TGTGCCAGTAGTATAGGTGGGAGGGCCTACAATGAGCAGTTCTTC
>NA|TRBJ2-7|NA|TRBV4-2
CASSQDRAGSSYEQYF
TGTGCCAGCAGCCAAGATCGGGCGGGAAGCTCCTACGAGCAGTACTTC
>NA|TRBJ2-7|NA|TRBV9
CASSVALGGSYEQYF
TGTGCCAGCAGCGTAGCTCTTGGGGGTAGTTACGAGCAGTACTTC
>NA|TRBJ2-5|NA|TRBV5-5
CASSLAYETALQETQYF
TGTGCCAGCAGCTTGGCCTACGAGACAGCCCTCCAAGAGACCCAGTACTTC
>NA|TRBJ2-2|TRBD2|TRBV10-3
CATGGTSGHTNTGELFF
TGTGCCACCGGAGGGACTAGCGGGCATACGAACACCGGGGAGCTGTTTTTT
>NA|TRBJ2-1|NA|TRBV2
CASQDARSSYNEQFF
TGTGCCAGCCAAGACGCCCGGAGCTCCTACAATGAGCAGTTCTTC
>NA|TRBJ1-2|NA|TRBV11-2
CASSPDTFTGYTF
TGTGCCAGCAGCCCGGACACCTTTACGGGCTACACCTTC
>NA|TRBJ1-1|NA|TRBV11-3
CASSSGGSEAFF
TGTGCCAGCAGCTCGGGGGGGAGTGAAGCTTTCTTT
>NA|TRBJ2-3|NA|TRBV2
CASSEHGRATDTQYF
TGTGCCAGCAGTGAACACGGGAGAGCCACAGATACGCAGTATTTT
>few|TRBJ2-5|TRBD1|TRBV28
CASSAGTAQETQYF
TGTGCCAGCAGTGCCGGGACAGCGCAAGAGACCCAGTACTTC
>NA|TRBJ2-7|NA|TRBV5-4
CASSLAGGSSYEQYF
TGTGCCAGCAGCTTGGCCGGGGGTAGCTCCTACGAGCAGTACTTC
>NA|TRBJ2-3|TRBD1|TRBV5-6
CASSVPDRGQNTQYF
TGTGCCAGCAGCGTACCTGACAGGGGGCAGAATACGCAGTATTTT
>once|TRBJ2-7|NA|TRBV28
CASTPGGFYEQYF
TGTGCCAGCACCCCCGGGGGTTTCTACGAGCAGTACTTC
>NA|TRBJ1-6|NA|TRBV9
CASGDNSPLHF
TGTGCCAGCGGGGATAATTCACCCCTCCACTTT
>NA|TRBJ1-2|TRBD1|TRBV10-2
CASRGQGEGYTF
TGCGCCAGCAGGGGACAGGGTGAGGGCTACACCTTC
>once|TRBJ2-2|NA|TRBV7-2
CASSLVNIVPNTGELFF
TGTGCCAGCAGCTTAGTAAACATAGTACCGAACACCGGGGAGCTGTTTTTT
>once|TRBJ2-7|TRBD2|TRBV6-5
CASSHGGSSYEQYF
TGTGCCAGCAGCCACGGGGGGAGCTCCTACGAGCAGTACTTC
>NA|TRBJ2-1|TRBD2|TRBV6-5
CASTLTSGRGDEQFF
TGTGCCAGCACCCTGACTAGCGGGAGGGGAGATGAGCAGTTCTTC
>NA|TRBJ1-4|NA|TRBV28
CASDAPWSEKLFF
TGTGCCAGCGACGCGCCGTGGAGTGAAAAACTGTTTTTT
>NA|TRBJ2-7|TRBD2|TRBV19
CASSMGSGGRYEQYF
TGTGCCAGTAGTATGGGTAGCGGGGGAAGATACGAGCAGTACTTC
>NA|TRBJ2-5|TRBD2|TRBV28
CASSPYPSGGDETQYF
TGTGCCAGCAGTCCATACCCCAGCGGGGGGGATGAGACCCAGTACTTC